These 30 T cell receptor beta chains share one sample of origin, sequenced in a study of spatial heterogeneity in lung cancer (dated by TCRdb to the late 2010s). Libraries came from 5' RACE. Sequencing used a NextSeq 500. TCRdb redid the processing of the public reads, applying fastp at Q25 and MiXCR, and retained in-frame beta chains. Identical CDR3 protein sequences are pooled into one entry, listed with their most common genes and DNA. This sample holds around 100,000 distinct CDR3 sequences; 3.5% to 5% were observed only once. The leading ten clones occupy less than 25% of the sample. The sample's time point, from its label and the paper: sample taken at primary tumor resection. No antigen has been identified for these receptors. What the study reported, not specific to this receptor: The tumor nonsynonymous mutation count correlated with the number of expanded alpha and beta TCRs within the tumor.

The starting material was lung tumor tissue, obtained at surgery. The receptors here all came from a male donor with early-stage non-small cell lung cancer.

This clonotype rates as medium-sized. The chain joins TRBV10-2 to TRBJ2-7; D is perhaps TRBD1 (6 bases). Trimming removed 5 bases from V and 3 bases from J, with 11 bases in between. Germline V gene data show CDR1 as WSHSY and CDR2 as SAAADI. The CDR3 consists of 13 residues. DNA for the CDR3: TGCGCCAGCAGTTCGGGACAAGACTACGAGCAGTACTTC. This translates into CASSSGQDYEQYF.

This clonotype was seen at least ten times. Written as DNA, the CDR3 is TGCGCCAGCAGTGTCCAGGCGTTAACCCAGTACTTC. It is translated as CASSVQALTQYF. The rearrangement links TRBV10-2 to TRBJ2-5; no clear D gene. This CDR3 has 12 amino acids. Germline loops: CDR1 WSHSY, CDR2 SAAADI. Trimming removed 4 bases at V and 8 bases at J, with 11 bases between.

This clonotype was detected many times. The chain combines TRBV13 with TRBJ2-7, with TRBD1 as a possible D gene (5 bases). CDR3 length: 14 amino acids. The ends were cut back, 2 bases at V and 5 bases at J, with 13 bases in the middle. Germline V CDR1 and CDR2: PRHDT, FYEKMQ (reference sequence). CDR3: CASSLFRVAHEQYF. The CDR3 coding sequence is TGTGCCAGCAGCTTATTCAGGGTCGCCCACGAGCAGTACTTC.

This clonotype was seen repeatedly, ten times or more. The V call is TRBV11-2, the J call TRBJ1-3, with D hard to call. CDR3 length: 16 amino acids. Trimming removed 3 bases at V and 8 bases at J, with 20 bases between. CDR1 is SGHAT, CDR2 FQNNGV, per germline. Here the CDR3 reads CASSFEGSDRADTIYF. CDR3 DNA: TGTGCCAGCAGCTTCGAAGGGTCGGATCGCGCCGACACCATATATTTT.

This rearrangement joins TRBV15 to TRBJ2-5, with D possibly being TRBD1 (5 bases). The CDR3 covers 15 residues. From germline, CDR1 is LNHNV and CDR2 YYDKDF (reference sequence). The V gene lost 0 bases and the J gene lost 0 bases, with 8 bases spanning the gap. The chain's CDR3 is CATSRDGADQETQYF. In nucleotides, the CDR3 is TGTGCCACCAGCAGAGATGGGGCAGACCAAGAGACCCAGTACTTC.

The sample holds many counts of this clonotype. This chain links TRBV6-4 with TRBJ1-1; D possibly corresponds to TRBD1 (6 bases). Germline CDR1 is MRHNA and CDR2 is SNTAGT. V was clipped by 7 bases and J by 3 bases, with 24 bases between them. The CDR3 is 17 amino acids. The CDR3 sequence is CASTKRGTQPRDTEAFF. As DNA, the CDR3 is TGTGCCAGCACCAAAAGGGGGACTCAACCCCGGGACACTGAAGCTTTCTTT.

The chain employs TRBV20-1 and TRBJ2-5; 7 bases fit TRBD2. Germline lookup yields CDR1 DFQATT and CDR2 SNEGSKA (reference sequence). The CDR3 extends over 12 amino acids. V shed 3 bases and J 5 bases; nucleotides not matched to a gene: 3. The CDR3 sequence: CSASGLVETQYF. CDR3 in DNA: TGCAGTGCTAGTGGACTAGTGGAGACCCAGTACTTC.

Many counts were recorded for this clonotype. The chain employs TRBV5-1 and TRBJ2-5, with D possibly TRBD1 on 6 matching bases. Germline CDR1 reads SGHRS; CDR2 reads YFSETQ. The length of the CDR3 is 14 residues. Trimming removed 2 bases at V and 7 bases at J, with 15 bases between. The CDR3 bases are TGCGCCAGCAGCTTCGAAGGGGGTGAAGGGACCCAGTACTTC. This sequence encodes CASSFEGGEGTQYF. The full variable domain, in which reference TRBV5-1 and TRBJ2-5 provide the parts outside the CDR3, is KAGVTQTPRYLIKTRGQQVTLSCSPISGHRSVSWYQQTPGQGLQFLFEYFSETQRNKGNFPGRFSGRQFSNSRSEMNVSTLELGDSALYLCASSFEGGEGTQYFGPGTRLLVL.

This clonotype has a count of ten or more. The chain joins TRBV28 to TRBJ2-7, with TRBD2 identical over 8 bases. The CDR3 runs 14 residues. The V and J ends lost 6 bases and 1 base, in that order; junction bases with no gene match: 5. Germline V gene lookup returns CDR1 MDHEN and CDR2 SYDVKM. The CDR3 reads CASSFSGKSYEQYF. The CDR3 nucleotides are TGTGCCAGCAGCTTTAGCGGGAAGTCCTACGAGCAGTACTTC.

This clonotype has at least ten counts. The CDR3 is CSHTTGPGMTDTQYF. Here the CDR3 DNA reads TGCAGCCATACTACGGGGCCAGGAATGACAGATACGCAGTATTTT. The chain has TRBV29-1 and TRBJ2-3, with D perhaps assigned TRBD1 or TRBD2 (5 bases each). Trimming removed 8 bases at V and 3 bases at J, with 21 bases between. The germline V gene encodes CDR1 SQVTM and CDR2 ANQGSEA. This CDR3 comprises 15 residues.

This clonotype was seen ten or more times. V is TRBV5-6 and J is TRBJ1-1; D unclear. V was pared by 0 bases and J by 3 bases, with 12 bases between. Germline V lookup: CDR1 SGHDT, CDR2 YYEEEE. This CDR3 contains 15 residues. The CDR3 loop is CASSLGGSWDTEAFF. The CDR3 DNA reads as TGTGCCAGCAGCTTGGGCGGTTCCTGGGACACTGAAGCTTTCTTT.

This clonotype has at least ten counts. CDR3 nucleotide sequence: TGCGCCAGCAGCTTGGAAGGACAGGGCCTTAACACTGAAGCTTTCTTT. Protein: CASSLEGQGLNTEAFF. V usage is TRBV5-1 and J usage is TRBJ1-1, with TRBD1 identical over 8 bases. In germline, CDR1 is SGHRS, CDR2 YFSETQ. The J segment lost 2 bases and the V segment lost 0 bases, leaving 6 bases of the junction unmatched. This CDR3 contains 16 residues.

This clonotype has just a few counts. This sequence joins TRBV27 and TRBJ2-7, with 8 bases that match TRBD2. V was pared by 5 bases and J by 2 bases, with 8 bases of the junction left unmatched. This CDR3 contains 15 residues. Germline CDR1 and CDR2: MNHEY and SMNVEV (reference sequence). Here the CDR3 reads CASSPTPGGPYEQYF. CDR3 nucleotide sequence: TGTGCCAGCAGTCCCACTCCGGGGGGGCCCTACGAGCAGTACTTC.

This clonotype was recorded many times. CDR3 amino acids: CASSLFAVGPYSNQPQHF. CDR3 DNA sequence: TGTGCCAGCAGCTTATTTGCGGTGGGCCCTTATAGCAATCAGCCCCAGCATTTT. This rearrangement joins TRBV7-8 to TRBJ1-5, with D uncertain. V lost 2 bases and J lost 0, with 17 bases in between. The CDR3 contains 18 residues. Germline V gene sequence: CDR1 SGHVS, CDR2 FQNEAQ.

This clonotype was recorded at least ten times. The chain uses TRBV3-1 and TRBJ1-1; unclear D gene. CDR1 and CDR2 (germline): LGHDT, YNNKEL (reference sequence). Trimming stripped 6 bases from V and 3 bases from J, with 11 bases between. The CDR3 consists of 13 residues. The chain's CDR3 is CASSRLEDTEAFF. The CDR3 coding sequence is TGTGCCAGCAGTCGTCTGGAGGACACTGAAGCTTTCTTT.

This clonotype was counted ten times or more. The genes are TRBV5-1 and TRBJ2-1; TRBD2 matches at 9 bases. The CDR3 extends over 13 amino acids. The germline gives CDR1 SGHRS, CDR2 YFSETQ. The ends lost 3 bases at V and 10 bases at J; junction bases unmatched: 5. As DNA, the CDR3 is TGCGCCAGCAGCTCTATAGCGGGAGTAGAGCAGTTCTTC. Protein: CASSSIAGVEQFF.

Turning to this clonotype: This may come from a read error, since a much larger clone is one base off. The rearrangement uses TRBV3-1 and TRBJ2-7; 11 bases map to TRBD2. Germline assignment: CDR1 LGHDT and CDR2 YNNKEL (reference sequence). With 0 bases clipped from V and 10 bases from J, the junction kept 5 bases outside the gene matches. CDR3 length: 14 amino acids. CDR3 sequence reads: CASSQEPSGGRQYF. CDR3 sequence (DNA): TGTGCCAGCAGCCAAGAACCTAGCGGGGGGCGACAGTACTTC.

This clonotype showed up many times. The chain employs TRBV11-2 and TRBJ2-1; TRBD2 matches 10 bases. Trimming took 7 bases from V and 8 from J; bases not matched to a gene: 5. The germline V gene encodes CDR1 SGHAT and CDR2 FQNNGV. This CDR3 comprises 13 residues. CDR3 region: CASKREGGDEQFF. The CDR3 bases are TGTGCCAGCAAGCGGGAGGGCGGCGATGAGCAGTTCTTC.

In its sample, this clonotype was seen many times. The chain couples TRBV5-1 to TRBJ1-2, with D uncertain. Trimming shortened V by 5 bases and J by 0 bases, and 14 bases separated the two germline ends. The CDR3 runs to 15 residues. CDR1 and CDR2 (germline): SGHRS, YFSETQ. The CDR3 region has the DNA TGCGCCAGCAGAAAAGAGACGGGGTCTAACTATGGCTACACCTTC. Its protein is CASRKETGSNYGYTF.

This clonotype showed up many times. DNA of the CDR3: TGTGCCAGCAGCTCGCGGGGGAATAATTCACCCCTCCACTTT. Translating gives CASSSRGNNSPLHF. The chain combines TRBV11-2 with TRBJ1-6, with TRBD1 as a possible D gene (5 bases). Trimming removed 4 bases at V and 5 bases at J, with 9 bases between. CDR1 SGHAT and CDR2 FQNNGV come from the germline V gene. CDR3 length: 14 residues.

This clonotype was recorded many times. This rearrangement joins TRBV10-2 to TRBJ1-2, with no clear D. V lost 7 bases and J 4 bases, leaving 13 bases between the germline ends. CDR1 is WSHSY and CDR2 is SAAADI in the germline V gene. The CDR3 is 13 residues long. The chain's CDR3 is CASNPRDSYGYTF. The CDR3 nucleotides are TGCGCCAGCAATCCGAGAGATTCCTATGGCTACACCTTC.

This clonotype appeared many times. The chain uses TRBV20-1 and TRBJ2-4; TRBD1 aligns across 7 bases. CDR3 length equals 15 residues. Germline CDR1 reads DFQATT; CDR2 reads SNEGSKA (reference sequence). Losses at the gene ends were 0 bases for V and 6 bases for J; bases not matched to a gene: 8. This chain's CDR3 is CSARDIAGGPNIQYF. The DNA of the CDR3 is TGCAGTGCTAGAGATATAGCAGGGGGTCCAAACATTCAGTACTTC.

This clonotype occurred many times. The chain employs TRBV24-1 and TRBJ1-5; D is unclear. The CDR3 runs to 13 residues. CDR1 is KGHDR, CDR2 SFDVKD, per germline. Trimming cost V 4 bases and J 8 bases, with 11 bases left between them. The CDR3 sequence: CATSEGVEEPQHF. The CDR3 region has the DNA TGTGCCACCAGTGAAGGAGTGGAGGAGCCCCAGCATTTT.

This clonotype was counted many times. V usage is TRBV2 and J usage is TRBJ1-6; D call uncertain. The germline V gene encodes CDR1 SNHLY and CDR2 FYNNEI. Trimming removed 4 bases from V and 8 bases from J, with 15 bases in between. The CDR3 contains 15 residues. In nucleotides, the CDR3 is TGTGCCAGCAGTGTGGGCCCATTCCCGGATTCACCCCTCCACTTT. This sequence encodes CASSVGPFPDSPLHF.

The gene calls are TRBV5-1 and TRBJ2-3, with 10 nucleotides matching TRBD1. This CDR3 has 15 amino acids. Trimming took 4 bases from V and 2 from J; bases not matched to a gene: 4. The germline gives CDR1 SGHRS, CDR2 YFSETQ. DNA for the CDR3: TGCGCCAGCAGCACGGGACAGGGGATCACAGATACGCAGTATTTT. Its protein is CASSTGQGITDTQYF.

This clonotype was counted only a few times. The genes are TRBV30 and TRBJ1-6; D gene uncertain. Germline CDR1 GTSNPN, CDR2 SVGIG (reference sequence). CDR3 length: 17 residues. V was shortened by 2 bases and J by 1 base, with 15 bases between the two germline ends. The CDR3 sequence: CAWSRANVGSYNSPLHF. DNA for the CDR3: TGTGCCTGGAGTCGGGCCAACGTCGGATCCTATAATTCACCCCTCCACTTT.

The table lists this clonotype with many counts. The chain has TRBV27 and TRBJ2-3, with 7 bases that match TRBD2. Trimming removed 2 bases from V and 9 bases from J; junction bases left unmatched: 11. The CDR3 length is 15 residues. The V gene's germline CDR1 is MNHEY and CDR2 SMNVEV (reference sequence). The DNA of the CDR3 is TGTGCCAGCAGTTTAAGGGCTAGCGGCCTGGGGACGCAGTATTTT. Translating it yields CASSLRASGLGTQYF.

The sample holds many counts of this clonotype. The CDR3 loop is CASSDREDNQPQHF. In DNA, the CDR3 is TGTGCCAGCAGTGACAGGGAGGATAATCAGCCCCAGCATTTT. This chain joins TRBV6-1 and TRBJ1-5, with a tentative D call TRBD1 (5 bases). The CDR3 length is 14 residues. Looked up from germline, CDR1 is MNHNS and CDR2 is SASEGT. Trimming cost V 3 bases and J 4 bases, with 10 bases left between them.

This clonotype was seen at least ten times. The chain recombines TRBV4-1 with TRBJ2-7, with 8 bases aligning to TRBD1. CDR1 MGHRA and CDR2 YSYEKL come from the germline V gene. There are 14 residues in the CDR3. V was clipped by 4 bases and J by 3 bases; unmatched bases: 5. The CDR3 nucleotides are TGCGCCAGCAGCCCGGACAGGGCCCTCTACGAGCAGTACTTC. Translating it yields CASSPDRALYEQYF.

This clonotype occurred many times. The chain uses TRBV20-1 and TRBJ2-3, with 8 nucleotides matching TRBD2. CDR1 and CDR2 (germline): DFQATT, SNEGSKA (reference sequence). V lost 6 bases and J lost 1; bases outside the gene matches: 3. This CDR3 contains 13 residues. CDR3 protein: CSAQAGGTDTQYF. CDR3 bases: TGCAGTGCACAAGCGGGAGGCACAGATACGCAGTATTTT.